The present entry profiles one TCR beta chain with its context. Its specificity is not known. Libraries were prepared by immunoSEQ multiplex PCR; TCRdb keeps only in-frame clonotypes and omits some of them. The table includes around 110,000 clones, 70% to 90% detected once. This specimen comes from a study of T cell responses to AZD1222 COVID-19 vaccine. Findings and limits, study-wide: It was only after the peak T cell response that any repertoires were sampled. Spike-specific TCR breadth and depth were elevated following two AZD1222 doses.

The study pooled second doses at about 4 or about 12 weeks. Sample: peripheral blood, taken 28 days after the second AZD1222 dose. The source of this sequence is an adult who received the AZD1222 COVID-19 vaccine.

Here the CDR3 reads CASSSIKNTEAFF. The DNA of the CDR3 is TGCGCCAGCAGCTCAATAAAGAACACTGAAGCTTTCTTT. The chain carries TRBV5-1 and TRBJ1-1, with D hard to call. V dropped 3 bases and J dropped 1 base, with 7 bases sitting between them. From germline, CDR1 is SGHRS and CDR2 YFSETQ. The CDR3 loop spans 13 amino acids.